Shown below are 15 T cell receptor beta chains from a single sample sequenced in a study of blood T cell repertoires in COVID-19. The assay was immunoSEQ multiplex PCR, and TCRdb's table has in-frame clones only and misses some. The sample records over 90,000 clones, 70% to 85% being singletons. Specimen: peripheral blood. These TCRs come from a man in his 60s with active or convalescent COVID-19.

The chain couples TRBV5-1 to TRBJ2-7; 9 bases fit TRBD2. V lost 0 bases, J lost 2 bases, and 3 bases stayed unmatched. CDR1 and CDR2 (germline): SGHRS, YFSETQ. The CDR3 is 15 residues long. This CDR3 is CASSLEAGGTYEQYF. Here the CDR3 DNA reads TGCGCCAGCAGCTTGGAAGCGGGAGGTACCTACGAGCAGTACTTC.

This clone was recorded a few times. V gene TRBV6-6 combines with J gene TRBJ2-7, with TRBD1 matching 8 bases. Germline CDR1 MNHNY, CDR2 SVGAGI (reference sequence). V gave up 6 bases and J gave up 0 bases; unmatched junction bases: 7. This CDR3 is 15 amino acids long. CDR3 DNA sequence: TGTGCCAGCAGCCCCGACAGGGGAAGCTCCTACGAGCAGTACTTC. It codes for CASSPDRGSSYEQYF.

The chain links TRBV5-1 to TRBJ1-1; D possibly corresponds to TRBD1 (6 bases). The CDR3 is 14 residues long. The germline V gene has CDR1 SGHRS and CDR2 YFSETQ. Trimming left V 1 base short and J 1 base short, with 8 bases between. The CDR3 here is CASSLLTGNTEAFF. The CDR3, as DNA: TGCGCCAGCAGCTTGTTGACAGGGAACACTGAAGCTTTCTTT.

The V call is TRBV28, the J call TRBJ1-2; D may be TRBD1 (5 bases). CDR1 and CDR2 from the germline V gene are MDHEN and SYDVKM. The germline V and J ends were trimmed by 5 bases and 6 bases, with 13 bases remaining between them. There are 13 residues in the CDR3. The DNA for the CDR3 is TGTGCCAGCAGTGTTATTGGGGCGAATGGCTACACCTTC. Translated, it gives CASSVIGANGYTF.

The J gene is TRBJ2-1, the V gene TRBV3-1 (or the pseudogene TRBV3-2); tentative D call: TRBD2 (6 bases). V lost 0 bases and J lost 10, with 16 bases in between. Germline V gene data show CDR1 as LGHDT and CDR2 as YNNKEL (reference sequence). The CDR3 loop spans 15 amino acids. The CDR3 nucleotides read TGTGCCAGCAGCCAAGACCTACTAGCTATCGGGGAGCAGTTCTTC. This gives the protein CASSQDLLAIGEQFF.

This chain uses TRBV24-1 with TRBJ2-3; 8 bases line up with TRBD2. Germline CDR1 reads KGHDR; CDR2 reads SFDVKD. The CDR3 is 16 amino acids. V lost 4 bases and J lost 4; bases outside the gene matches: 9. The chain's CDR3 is CATSDTLAGRADTQYF. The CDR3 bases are TGTGCCACCAGTGACACCTTAGCGGGAAGGGCAGATACGCAGTATTTT.

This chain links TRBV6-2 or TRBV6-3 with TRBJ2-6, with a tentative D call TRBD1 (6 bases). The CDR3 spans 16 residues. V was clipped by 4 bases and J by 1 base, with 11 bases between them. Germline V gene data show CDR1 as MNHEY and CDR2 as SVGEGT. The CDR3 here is CASSFLQGSGANVLTF. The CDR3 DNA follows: TGTGCCAGCAGTTTCCTCCAGGGGTCTGGGGCCAACGTCCTGACTTTC.

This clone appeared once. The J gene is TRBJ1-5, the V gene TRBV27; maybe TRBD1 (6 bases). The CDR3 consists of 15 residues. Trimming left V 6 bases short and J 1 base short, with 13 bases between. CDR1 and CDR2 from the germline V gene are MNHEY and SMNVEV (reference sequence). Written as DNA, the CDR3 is TGTGCCAGCAGCAAAAGGGGGTTGAGCAATCAGCCCCAGCATTTT. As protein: CASSKRGLSNQPQHF.

Written as DNA, the CDR3 is TGTGCCAGCCACCGGGACATAAGCACAGATACGCAGTATTTT. Amino acid sequence: CASHRDISTDTQYF. The gene calls are TRBV6-5 and TRBJ2-3, with TRBD1 as a possible D gene (6 bases). Germline V gene sequence: CDR1 MNHEY, CDR2 SVGAGI. The V end was cut by 8 bases, the J end by 0 bases, with 12 bases between. The CDR3 has 14 residues.

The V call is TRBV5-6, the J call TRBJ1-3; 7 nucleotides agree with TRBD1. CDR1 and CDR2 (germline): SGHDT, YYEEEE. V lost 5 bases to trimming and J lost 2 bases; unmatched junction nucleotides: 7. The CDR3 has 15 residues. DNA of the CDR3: TGTGCCAGCAGAACGACAGGGATAACTGGAAACACCATATATTTT. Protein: CASRTTGITGNTIYF.

DNA of the CDR3: TGCGCCAGCAGCCATGACAACATCAAGTACTTC. Protein product: CASSHDNIKYF. The V gene is TRBV5-1, the J gene TRBJ2-5; D is unclear. CDR3 length: 11 residues. Germline V gene lookup returns CDR1 SGHRS and CDR2 YFSETQ. V was shortened by 4 bases and J by 12 bases, with 13 bases between the two germline ends.

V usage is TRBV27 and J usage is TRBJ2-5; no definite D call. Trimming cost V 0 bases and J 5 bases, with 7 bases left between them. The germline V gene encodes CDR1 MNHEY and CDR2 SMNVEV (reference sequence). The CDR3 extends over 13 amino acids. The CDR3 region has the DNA TGTGCCAGCAGTTTATCGTTTGCGGAGACCCAGTACTTC. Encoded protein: CASSLSFAETQYF.

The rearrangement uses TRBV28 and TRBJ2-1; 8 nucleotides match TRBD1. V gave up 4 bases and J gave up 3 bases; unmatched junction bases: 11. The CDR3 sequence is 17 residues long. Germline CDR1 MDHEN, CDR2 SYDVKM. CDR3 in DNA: TGTGCCAGCAGTTCCTCCCCCGGAACAGGGGGCTACAATGAGCAGTTCTTC. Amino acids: CASSSSPGTGGYNEQFF.

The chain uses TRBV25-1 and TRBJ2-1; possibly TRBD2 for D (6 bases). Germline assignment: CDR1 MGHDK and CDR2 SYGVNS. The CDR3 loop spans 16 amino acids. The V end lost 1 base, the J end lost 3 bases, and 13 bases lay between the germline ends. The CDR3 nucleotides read TGTGCCAGCAGTGAATTGAGTAGCGGTTTCTACAATGAGCAGTTCTTC. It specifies CASSELSSGFYNEQFF.

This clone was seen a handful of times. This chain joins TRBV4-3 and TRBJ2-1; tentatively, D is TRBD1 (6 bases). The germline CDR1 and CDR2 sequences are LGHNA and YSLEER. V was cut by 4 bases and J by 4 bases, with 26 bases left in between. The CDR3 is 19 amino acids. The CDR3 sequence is CASSRDVFGTQEPYNEQFF. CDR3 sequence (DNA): TGCGCCAGCAGCCGGGACGTTTTTGGGACACAGGAGCCTTACAATGAGCAGTTCTTC.